These T cell receptor beta chains were read from a single sample in a study of T cell responses to AZD1222 COVID-19 vaccine. Profiled with immunoSEQ multiplex PCR; TCRdb holds only in-frame clones, not every one. The table has roughly 120,000 clones, more than 70% seen once. The starting material was peripheral blood, obtained 28 days after the second AZD1222 dose. These receptors were taken from an adult who received the AZD1222 COVID-19 vaccine. CDR3s include the opening cysteine and the closing phenylalanine or tryptophan. Each record gives: CDR3 DNA, CDR3 protein, D gene, J gene, V gene, clone size. A D gene is named only where the DNA matches it firmly. The size field is filled for only some rows; it gives once, few, many or a size class.

DNA: TGCGCCAGCAGCCGGACTAGCGGGGGGTCTAACACCGGGGAGCTGTTTTTT; CDR3: CASSRTSGGSNTGELFF; D: TRBD2; J: TRBJ2-2; V: TRBV5-1; size: -
DNA: TGTGCCAGCAGCTCCATAGCGGGGGCTAGCACAGATACGCAGTATTTT; CDR3: CASSSIAGASTDTQYF; D: TRBD2; J: TRBJ2-3; V: TRBV11-2; size: once
DNA: TGTGCCAGCAGCCCCGGGACCGACTATGGCTACACCTTC; CDR3: CASSPGTDYGYTF; D: -; J: TRBJ1-2; V: TRBV11-2; size: -
DNA: TGTGCCAGTATCCCGACGGGGGGAAACTATGGCTACACCTTC; CDR3: CASIPTGGNYGYTF; D: -; J: TRBJ1-2; V: TRBV19; size: -
DNA: TGTGCCAGCAGCGTAGGGACAGGGGGCAGTCAGCCCCAGCATTTT; CDR3: CASSVGTGGSQPQHF; D: TRBD1; J: TRBJ1-5; V: TRBV9; size: once
DNA: TGTGCCAGCAGCTTAGAGGGGGACTATGGCTACACCTTC; CDR3: CASSLEGDYGYTF; D: -; J: TRBJ1-2; V: TRBV7-9; size: -
DNA: TGTGCCAGCAGCTTAGGCCTCCAGGGGTCGGATGAGCAGTTCTTC; CDR3: CASSLGLQGSDEQFF; D: -; J: TRBJ2-1; V: TRBV5-4; size: -
DNA: TGTGCCAGCAGTGAAATACATGAGCAGTACTTC; CDR3: CASSEIHEQYF; D: -; J: TRBJ2-7; V: TRBV2; size: -
DNA: TGTGCCAGCAGTGAGTTTATGTCGGGATTCCAGCCCCAGCATTTT; CDR3: CASSEFMSGFQPQHF; D: -; J: TRBJ1-5; V: TRBV6-1; size: -
DNA: TGCAGTGCTAGTGCCTTGTTGGTTCGTAGGGGGGAGCAGTACTTC; CDR3: CSASALLVRRGEQYF; D: -; J: TRBJ2-7; V: TRBV20-1; size: -
DNA: TGTGCCAGCAGCTTCCGGACTGGCAGGGTCCCAGATACGCAGTATTTT; CDR3: CASSFRTGRVPDTQYF; D: -; J: TRBJ2-3; V: TRBV21-1; size: -
DNA: TGTGCCAGCTCACCGGGGACAGCCGGTGGCTACACCTTC; CDR3: CASSPGTAGGYTF; D: TRBD1; J: TRBJ1-2; V: TRBV18; size: -
DNA: TGTGCCAGCAGCTTAGCTTCGGGACAGGGCTGGGATGAGCAGTTCTTC; CDR3: CASSLASGQGWDEQFF; D: TRBD1; J: TRBJ2-1; V: TRBV7-2; size: -
DNA: TGTGCCTGGAGTGTACGAAATCTACAGGGCTATGAAAAACTGTTTTTT; CDR3: CAWSVRNLQGYEKLFF; D: -; J: TRBJ1-4; V: TRBV30; size: -
DNA: TGCGCCAGCAGCCGGACTAGCACAGATACGCAGTATTTT; CDR3: CASSRTSTDTQYF; D: -; J: TRBJ2-3; V: TRBV4-3; size: -
DNA: TGTGCCAGCAGCTTGGCAACGACCGGCGGTCAGCCCCAGCATTTT; CDR3: CASSLATTGGQPQHF; D: -; J: TRBJ1-5; V: TRBV5-6; size: -
DNA: TGTGCCAGCAGCTCAGGTGACACCATATATTTT; CDR3: CASSSGDTIYF; D: -; J: TRBJ1-3; V: TRBV12-3/TRBV12-4; size: once
DNA: TGCGCCAGCAGCCAAACAATACAGGGGGCGAGCTCACCCCTCCACTTT; CDR3: CASSQTIQGASSPLHF; D: TRBD1; J: TRBJ1-6; V: TRBV4-1; size: -
DNA: TGTGCCAGCAGCAAAGGGACTAGCGGGAGCGAAAACATTCAGTACTTC; CDR3: CASSKGTSGSENIQYF; D: TRBD2; J: TRBJ2-4; V: TRBV5-4; size: -
DNA: TGTGCCACCAGTGATTTGCTCGGGAAAGAAGGTGAGCAGTTCTTC; CDR3: CATSDLLGKEGEQFF; D: -; J: TRBJ2-1; V: TRBV24-1; size: few
DNA: TGTGCCAAACCGGACAGGACCGGGGAGCAGTACTTC; CDR3: CAKPDRTGEQYF; D: TRBD1; J: TRBJ2-7; V: TRBV12-3/TRBV12-4; size: -
DNA: TGTGCCAGCAGGAGGGCAGTAGTCACTGAAGCTTTCTTT; CDR3: CASRRAVVTEAFF; D: -; J: TRBJ1-1; V: TRBV27; size: few
DNA: TGTGCCAGTAGTAAACATTGGGACAGGGAAGCTTTCTTT; CDR3: CASSKHWDREAFF; D: TRBD1; J: TRBJ1-1; V: TRBV19; size: -
DNA: TGCGCCAGCAGCTTGGGCCTTTTCCAAAATGAGCAGTTCTTC; CDR3: CASSLGLFQNEQFF; D: -; J: TRBJ2-1; V: TRBV5-1; size: -
DNA: TGTGCCAGCAGTCAGGGCCATGTTAGCAATCAGCCCCAGCATTTT; CDR3: CASSQGHVSNQPQHF; D: -; J: TRBJ1-5; V: TRBV6-2/TRBV6-3; size: medium-sized
DNA: TGTGCCAGCAGTGAGACCCCGTCCGAAGGGGATACGCAGTATTTT; CDR3: CASSETPSEGDTQYF; D: -; J: TRBJ2-3; V: TRBV6-4; size: few
DNA: TGTGCCAGCAGGAAGGGACTAGCGGGAGTCGAGACCCAGTACTTC; CDR3: CASRKGLAGVETQYF; D: TRBD2; J: TRBJ2-5; V: TRBV9; size: once
DNA: TGCGCCAGCAGCCAAGATAGTGGACTAGCGGGGGGCGAGCAGTACTTC; CDR3: CASSQDSGLAGGEQYF; D: TRBD2; J: TRBJ2-7; V: TRBV4-1; size: once
DNA: TGTGCCAGTAGTCACTGGGGGGGGCAACTGTTTTTT; CDR3: CASSHWGGQLFF; D: -; J: TRBJ2-2; V: TRBV19; size: -
DNA: TGTGCCAGCAGCTTGGTTCGGGGGGCGAGCGGTACTACGCAGTATTTT; CDR3: CASSLVRGASGTTQYF; D: -; J: TRBJ2-3; V: TRBV5-4; size: -
DNA: TGTGCCACCAGATTCCCGACAGTTAATTCACCCCTCCACTTT; CDR3: CATRFPTVNSPLHF; D: -; J: TRBJ1-6; V: TRBV28; size: -
DNA: TGTGCCAGCAGCAGACAGGGGACTGGGGCCAACGTCCTGACTTTC; CDR3: CASSRQGTGANVLTF; D: TRBD1; J: TRBJ2-6; V: TRBV7-2; size: few
DNA: TGTGCCAGCAATTCCTTACATAGCAATCAGCCCCAGCATTTT; CDR3: CASNSLHSNQPQHF; D: -; J: TRBJ1-5; V: TRBV2; size: -
DNA: TGTGCCAGCAGTCTAGACCCTGGGATGAACACTGAAGCTTTCTTT; CDR3: CASSLDPGMNTEAFF; D: -; J: TRBJ1-1; V: TRBV2; size: -
DNA: TGCGCCAGCAGCGACTTTATGAGACCGGATAACTACGAGCAGTACTTC; CDR3: CASSDFMRPDNYEQYF; D: -; J: TRBJ2-7; V: TRBV4-1; size: -
DNA: TGTGCCAGCTCCCCCGGGACGGTGGTGGAGACCCAGTACTTC; CDR3: CASSPGTVVETQYF; D: -; J: TRBJ2-5; V: TRBV2; size: -
DNA: TGCGCCAGCAGCCAAGATCTGGATAGTCGTTGGAGTGGCTACACCTTC; CDR3: CASSQDLDSRWSGYTF; D: -; J: TRBJ1-2; V: TRBV4-3; size: -
DNA: TGTGCCAGCAGCTTAGGTTCTGTGAGCTCTGGAAACACCATATATTTT; CDR3: CASSLGSVSSGNTIYF; D: -; J: TRBJ1-3; V: TRBV7-9; size: -
DNA: TGTGCCAGCAGCTTAGACAGGGCAGAGACCCAGTACTTC; CDR3: CASSLDRAETQYF; D: -; J: TRBJ2-5; V: TRBV7-9; size: -
DNA: TGTGCCAGCAGTCGAACCGGGACAGGGGAAAGTGGCTACACCTTC; CDR3: CASSRTGTGESGYTF; D: TRBD1; J: TRBJ1-2; V: TRBV27; size: once
DNA: TGTGCCAGCAGCGTGGACTCGCCCGTGACCTTCTACGAGCAGTACTTC; CDR3: CASSVDSPVTFYEQYF; D: -; J: TRBJ2-7; V: TRBV5-4; size: -
DNA: TGTGCCAGCAGCCCGGGCGATTTCATGCATGGCTACACCTTC; CDR3: CASSPGDFMHGYTF; D: -; J: TRBJ1-2; V: TRBV7-9; size: once
DNA: TGTGCCAGCAGTATTAATGGGGATACGCAGTATTTT; CDR3: CASSINGDTQYF; D: -; J: TRBJ2-3; V: TRBV27; size: once
DNA: TGTGCCAGCAGCCTCCAGAGGGACACGAACACCGGGGAGCTGTTTTTT; CDR3: CASSLQRDTNTGELFF; D: -; J: TRBJ2-2; V: TRBV13; size: -
DNA: TGCGCCAGCAGCCAAGGTTTCTCAGGGGAGCAGACCCAGTACTTC; CDR3: CASSQGFSGEQTQYF; D: -; J: TRBJ2-5; V: TRBV4-3; size: -
DNA: TGTGCCAGCAGCTTACGGGGTCGGGAGACCCAGTACTTC; CDR3: CASSLRGRETQYF; D: -; J: TRBJ2-5; V: TRBV7-2; size: -
DNA: TGTGCCAGTAGGTCGCTAGCAAACGGGGAGCTGTTTTTT; CDR3: CASRSLANGELFF; D: -; J: TRBJ2-2; V: TRBV19; size: -
DNA: TGTGCCAGCTCACCAACGCATGCTATAGGGGAAAAACTGTTTTTT; CDR3: CASSPTHAIGEKLFF; D: -; J: TRBJ1-4; V: TRBV18; size: -
DNA: TGTGCCAGTAGTATTAACTATGGCTACACCTTC; CDR3: CASSINYGYTF; D: -; J: TRBJ1-2; V: TRBV19; size: few
DNA: TGTGCCAGCAGCTTAACAGGGGAATCATTTACCACCGGGGAGCTGTTTTTT; CDR3: CASSLTGESFTTGELFF; D: -; J: TRBJ2-2; V: TRBV7-3; size: -